This T cell receptor beta chain was documented in a study of metastatic and nonmetastatic thyroid tumors. In the study overall: A comparison of repertoires was made across blood and tumor or nodule tissue from malignant and benign thyroid patients. Study-wide results and limits: It was reported that TCR beta diversity was significantly higher in malignant thyroid tumors than benign nodules, in blood and tumor.

The length of the CDR3 is 15 residues. The V gene's germline CDR1 is LNHDA and CDR2 SQIVND (reference sequence). The V and J ends lost 7 bases and 5 bases respectively, with 20 bases between them. Patients were all untreated before their thyroid surgery. This clone was detected only a few times. Its antigen is still unknown. Study processing details: Across clinicopathological groups, CDR3 differences served as the basis for building a distant-metastasis classifier for papillary thyroid cancer. TCRdb re-called the PCR reads through MiXCR. The V and J calls, along with clone size, are taken from TCRdb and not from the paper's own processing. The sample yields over 14,000 clones, approximately 30% seen once.

Sequenced input: tumor tissue. This clonotype was sampled from a female donor with papillary thyroid cancer or a benign thyroid nodule (not recorded which). Some clones in this sample may be carry-over from other donors' samples. The V and J genes are TRBV19 and TRBJ2-5; D may be TRBD1 or TRBD2 (5 bases each). CDR3: CASTSRASRGETQYF. Here the CDR3 DNA reads TGTGCCAGTACCTCCAGGGCATCGAGAGGGGAGACCCAGTACTTC. Together with reference TRBV19 and TRBJ2-5, the CDR3 gives the full variable domain: DGGITQSPKYLFRKEGQNVTLSCEQNLNHDAMYWYRQDPGQGLRLIYYSQIVNDFQKGDIAEGYSVSREKKESFPLTVTSAQKNPTAFYLCASTSRASRGETQYFGPGTRLLVL.